What follows are 6 T cell receptor beta chains derived from one specimen sequenced in a study of monozygotic twins with inflammatory bowel disease. TCRdb re-called the 5' RACE reads; one entry per CDR3 protein, DNA not given. Its table lists approximately 85,000 distinct CDR3 sequences. Sequenced sample: blood. These receptors were collected from a human donor with ulcerative colitis or Crohn's disease, or a healthy co-twin of an affected twin (not recorded which).

The chain uses TRBV10-3 and TRBJ2-6; TCRdb gives TRBD1 as the D gene, but with no DNA this cannot be confirmed. The CDR3 loop spans 17 amino acids. The germline gives CDR1 ENHRY, CDR2 SYGVKD. The CDR3 here is CAISWTASISGANVLTF.

The chain has TRBV20-1 and TRBJ2-2; TCRdb designates TRBD2, a call that cannot be tested without DNA. This CDR3 contains 15 residues. The germline V gene encodes CDR1 DFQATT and CDR2 SNEGSKA (reference sequence). CDR3 residues: CSAYSGGAGTGELFF.

This chain links TRBV20-1 with TRBJ1-2. The CDR3 runs 13 residues. CDR1 is DFQATT, CDR2 SNEGSKA, per germline (reference sequence). CDR3 sequence: CSARVQGNGGYTF.

This chain uses TRBV20-1 with TRBJ1-6. Per germline, CDR1 DFQATT and CDR2 SNEGSKA (reference sequence). The CDR3 is made up of 15 amino acids. The CDR3: CSATQGGGNNSPLHF.

This chain uses TRBV3-1 with TRBJ2-3; TCRdb calls TRBD2, which cannot be checked without DNA. The CDR3 is 14 residues long. CDR1 and CDR2 from the germline V gene are LGHDT and YNNKEL (reference sequence). This CDR3 reads CASSQGEVTDTQYF.

The chain is built from TRBV4-1 and TRBJ2-7; the TCRdb D gene call, TRBD1, has no DNA to confirm it. Germline assignment: CDR1 MGHRA and CDR2 YSYEKL. The CDR3 extends over 16 amino acids. CDR3: CASSQDSTALSYEQYF.